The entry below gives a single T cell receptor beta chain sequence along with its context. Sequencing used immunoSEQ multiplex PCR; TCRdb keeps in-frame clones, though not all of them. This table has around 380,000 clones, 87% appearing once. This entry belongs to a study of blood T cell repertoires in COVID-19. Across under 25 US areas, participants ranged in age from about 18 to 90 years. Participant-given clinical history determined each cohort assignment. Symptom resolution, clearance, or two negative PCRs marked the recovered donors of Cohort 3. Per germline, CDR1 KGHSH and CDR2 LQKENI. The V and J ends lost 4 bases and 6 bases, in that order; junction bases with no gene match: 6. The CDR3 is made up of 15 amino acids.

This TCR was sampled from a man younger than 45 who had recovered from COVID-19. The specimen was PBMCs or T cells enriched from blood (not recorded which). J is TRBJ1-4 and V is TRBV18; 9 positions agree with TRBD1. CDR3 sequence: CASSRDRGLHEKLFF. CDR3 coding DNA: TGTGCCAGCTCACGCGACAGGGGGTTACATGAAAAACTGTTTTTT. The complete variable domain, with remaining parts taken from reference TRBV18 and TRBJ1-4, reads NAGVMQNPRHLVRRRGQEARLRCSPMKGHSHVYWYRQLPEEGLKFMVYLQKENIIDESGMPKERFSAEFPKEGPSILRIQQVVRGDSAAYFCASSRDRGLHEKLFFGSGTQLSVL.